The sequence of this TCR beta chain was determined in a study of T-cell reconstitution after alpha-beta-depleted transplantation in children. Unique molecular identifiers were incorporated during preparation of the TCRbeta library. TCRdb called the PCR reads again in MiXCR, with one record for every CDR3 protein. The sample lists approximately 390,000 distinct CDR3 sequences, about a tenth occurring once. Germline V gene data show CDR1 as LNHNV and CDR2 as YYDKDF (reference sequence). The CDR3 is 12 amino acids. V lost 4 bases to trimming and J lost 10 bases, with 14 bases between them. The sequenced sample was PBMCs from the stem cell graft donor, obtained from the stem cell graft. The rearrangement links TRBV15 to TRBJ2-7; D possibly corresponds to TRBD2 (5 bases). This TCR was sampled from a human donor who donated a stem cell graft to a child with acute myeloid leukemia. CDR3: CATSKGFGSQYF. The CDR3 nucleotides read TGTGCCACCAGCAAAGGGTTTGGGAGCCAGTACTTC.